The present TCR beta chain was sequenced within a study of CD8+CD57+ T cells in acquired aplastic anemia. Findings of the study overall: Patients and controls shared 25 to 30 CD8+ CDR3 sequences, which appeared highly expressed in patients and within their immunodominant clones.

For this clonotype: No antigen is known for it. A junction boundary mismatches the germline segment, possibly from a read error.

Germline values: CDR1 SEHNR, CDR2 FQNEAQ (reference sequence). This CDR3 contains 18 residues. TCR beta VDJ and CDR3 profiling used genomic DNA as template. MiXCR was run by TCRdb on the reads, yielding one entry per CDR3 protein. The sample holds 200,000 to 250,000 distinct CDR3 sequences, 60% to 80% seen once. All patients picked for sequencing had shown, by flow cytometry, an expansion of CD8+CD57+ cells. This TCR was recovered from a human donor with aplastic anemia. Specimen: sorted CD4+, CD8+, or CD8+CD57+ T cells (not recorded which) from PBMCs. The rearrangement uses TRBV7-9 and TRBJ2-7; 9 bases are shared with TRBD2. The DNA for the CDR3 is TGCGCCAGCAGCGTTGGATTCGCGGGAGGGCCTAGTCCCTACGAGCAGTACTTC. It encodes CASSVGFAGGPSPYEQYF.